The 20 T cell receptor delta chains below were found in one sample sequenced in a study of γδ T cells in repeated Plasmodium falciparum infection. Gammadelta T cells were flow-sorted from PBMC into Vgamma9/Vdelta2+ and Vdelta2-negative populations for bulk analysis. TCRdb reanalysed the multiplex PCR reads via CATT. The profile shows 85,000 to 95,000 delta-chain clones, 1.4% of them singletons. The sequencing sample was made of gamma-delta T cells from blood. These receptors all come from a pool of human donors (malaria-infected and uninfected, not separated).

A word on this clone: For this DNA, TCRdb reports the protein of a much larger clone, which diverges at residue 11, most likely from a read error; the protein presented here is translated directly from the DNA. The chain links TRDV1 to TRDJ1; perhaps TRDD3 as D (6 bases). Per germline, CDR1 TSWWSYY and CDR2 QGS. The CDR3 contains 15 residues. V was clipped by 2 bases and J by 7 bases, with 17 bases between them. CDR3 loop: CALGEFLWGQGKLIF. DNA of the CDR3: TGTGCTCTTGGGGAATTTCTCTGGGGACAAGGTAAACTCATCTTT.

This clone was seen ten or more times. The junction and the germline gene differ at one end; a read error may be behind it. This chain joins TRDV2 and TRDJ3, with TRDD3 matching over 10 bases. Looked up from germline, CDR1 is GEAIGNYY and CDR2 is EKD. This CDR3 region has 17 residues. CDR3 sequence: CACDTTGGSWDTQQMFF. The CDR3 region has the DNA TGTGCCTGTGACACTACTGGGGGATCCTGGGACACCCAACAGATGTTTTTC.

This clone was detected many times. A far larger clone is just one base off, so this is likely a read error. Other DNA sequences in the same sample also yield this CDR3. The CDR3 sequence: CALGEAFFLDGRGGKLIF. In DNA, the CDR3 is TGTGCTCTTGGGGAAGCCTTCTTCCTCGATGGGAGAGGGGGTAAACTCATCTTT. The chain links TRDV1 to TRDJ1; D might be TRDD2 (6 bases). This CDR3 contains 18 residues. CDR1 is TSWWSYY, CDR2 QGS, per germline. V lost 2 bases, J lost 7 bases, and 26 bases lay in between.

In its sample, this clone was seen a few times. TCRdb's protein for this DNA is that of a much larger clone and differs from the translation at residue 10, likely a read error; the protein shown is the DNA translation. The CDR3 DNA follows: TGTGCCTGTGACACGTCCTGGGGGATTTCCACCGATAAACTCATCTTT. Its translation is CACDTSWGISTDKLIF. The rearrangement joins TRDV2 to TRDJ1; 9 positions match TRDD3. Germline V gene sequence: CDR1 GEAIGNYY, CDR2 EKD. The CDR3 sequence is 16 residues long. The V gene end was trimmed by 1 base and the J gene end by 1 base; junction bases not matched to a gene: 6.

The table lists this clone with many counts. V and J are TRDV1 and TRDJ1; unclear D gene. CDR3 size: 16 residues. Per germline, CDR1 TSWWSYY and CDR2 QGS. The V end was cut by 3 bases, the J end by 11 bases, with 25 bases between. The DNA of the CDR3 is TGTGCTCTTGGGGAGAAACTACGGGCCCTCCTTATACCCCTCATCTTT. Amino acids: CALGEKLRALLIPLIF.

Of note for this clone: The protein TCRdb lists belongs to a much larger clone and differs from this DNA's translation at residue 7, which points to a read error; the protein shown is made from the DNA. The chain carries TRDV1 and TRDJ1; TRDD3 matches 10 bases. Germline CDR1 is TSWWSYY and CDR2 is QGS. This CDR3 spans 25 amino acids. V was pared by 3 bases and J by 0 bases, with 31 bases of the junction left unmatched. The CDR3 region has the DNA TGTGCTCTTGGGGACATTGTGGGCCTTCGAAGAATTACTGGGGGATTTCCAAGGCACACCGATAAACTCATCTTT. As protein: CALGDIVGLRRITGGFPRHTDKLIF.

This clone was detected ten times or more. The CDR3 nucleotides read TGTGCTCTTGGGGAAACCCTCTACTGGGCCGATAAACTCATCTTT. Encoded protein: CALGETLYWADKLIF. The chain couples TRDV1 to TRDJ1; D possibly corresponds to TRDD3 (6 bases). Germline assignment: CDR1 TSWWSYY and CDR2 QGS. This CDR3 is 15 amino acids long. V dropped 2 bases and J dropped 3 bases, with 13 bases sitting between them.

This clone appeared a few times. The protein in TCRdb stems from a much larger clone and differs at residue 14 from this DNA's translation, likely a read error; here the protein is translated from the DNA. J is TRDJ1 and V is TRDV1, with 9 bases lining up with TRDD2. TCRdb leaves out the J gene; it was filled in here by matching the DNA to germline. Looked up from germline, CDR1 is TSWWSYY and CDR2 is QGS. The CDR3 length is 26 residues. V lost 5 bases, J lost 2 bases, and 39 bases stayed unmatched. The CDR3 nucleotides are TGTGCTCTTGGGAACAACCCGCCTTCCTACCTAATCTGGGAGATACGCGAGAATGGGGAAACCGATAAACTCATCTTT. It yields the protein CALGNNPPSYLIWEIRENGETDKLIF.

This clone was seen at least ten times. The V call is TRDV1, the J call TRDJ1; the match to TRDD3 covers 10 bases. V lost 0 bases to trimming and J lost 2 bases; unmatched junction nucleotides: 18. CDR1 and CDR2 (germline): TSWWSYY, QGS. This CDR3 contains 21 residues. The DNA for the CDR3 is TGTGCTCTTGGGGAACTCGGGGTCTTCCTACGGGGGATACGCGCTACCGATAAACTCATCTTT. This sequence encodes CALGELGVFLRGIRATDKLIF.

This clone appeared many times. The chain's CDR3 is CALGSQLGSNTDKLIF. CDR3 nucleotide sequence: TGTGCTCTTGGGTCCCAACTGGGGAGCAACACCGATAAACTCATCTTT. This chain connects TRDV1 to TRDJ1; 7 bases are shared with TRDD3. The V segment lost 5 bases and the J segment 0 bases; nucleotides outside the gene matches: 9. Germline assignment: CDR1 TSWWSYY and CDR2 QGS. This CDR3 has 16 residues.

Worth noting for this clone: The protein TCRdb gives is from a much larger clone and does not agree with this DNA's translation at residue 5, likely a read error; the protein shown here comes from the DNA. The CDR3 reads CACDAGTGGYAEKLIF. DNA for the CDR3: TGTGCCTGTGACGCCGGGACTGGGGGATACGCGGAAAAACTCATCTTT. The V and J genes are TRDV2 and TRDJ1; 13 bases match TRDD3. No J gene was available from TCRdb, and it was assigned here by a germline match of the DNA. Germline V lookup: CDR1 GEAIGNYY, CDR2 EKD. The ends lost 3 bases at V and 8 bases at J; junction bases unmatched: 11. The CDR3 runs to 16 residues.

This clone was detected ten times or more. This DNA's translation and the protein TCRdb lists, from a much larger clone, do not match at residue 14, likely due to a read error; the protein shown is translated from the DNA. The chain couples TRDV2 to TRDJ2; 12 nucleotides line up with TRDD3. The CDR3 runs 20 residues. The V and J ends lost 3 bases and 5 bases, in that order; junction bases with no gene match: 18. Per the germline V gene, CDR1 is GEAIGNYY and CDR2 is EKD. DNA of the CDR3: TGTGCCTGTGACCCTGTATATCCCAGTACTGGGGGATACAGCACAGCACAACTCTTCTTT. Amino acids: CACDPVYPSTGGYSTAQLFF.

This clone was observed a handful of times. The translation of this DNA and the TCRdb protein of a much larger clone differ at residue 17, probably owing to a read error; the protein shown here is translated from the DNA. The J gene is TRDJ1, the V gene TRDV1; 12 bases line up with TRDD3. Assignment of the J gene here rests on matching the DNA to germline, because TCRdb gives none. CDR1 is TSWWSYY and CDR2 is QGS in the germline V gene. The V and J ends lost 0 bases and 0 bases, in that order; junction bases with no gene match: 26. There are 25 residues in the CDR3. For the CDR3, the DNA is TGTGCTCTTGGGGAACTCGATTTCCCGAATGGCCTGTACTGGGGGATACAGCCGGACACCGATAAACTCATCTTT. It is translated as CALGELDFPNGLYWGIQPDTDKLIF.

This clone was counted at least ten times. A single base separates this from a much larger clone, so it may be a read error. This chain joins TRDV1 and TRDJ3, with 11 bases aligning to TRDD3. This CDR3 spans 23 amino acids. Germline V gene sequence: CDR1 TSWWSYY, CDR2 QGS. Germline trimming cut 1 base from V and 0 bases from J; bases unmatched to any gene: 14. Here the CDR3 reads CALGERLLYWGIITSWDTRQMFF. Here the CDR3 DNA reads TGTGCTCTTGGGGAACGTCTTCTTTACTGGGGGATAATCACCTCCTGGGACACCCGACAGATGTTTTTC.

In this sample, this clone is medium-sized. Distinct nucleotide sequences in the sample also encode this CDR3. The V call is TRDV1, the J call TRDJ1, with 8 positions matching TRDD3. V lost 3 bases and J lost 0; bases outside the gene matches: 9. There are 17 residues in the CDR3. From germline, CDR1 is TSWWSYY and CDR2 QGS. CDR3 residues: CALGEPTVGDDTDKLIF. CDR3 nucleotide sequence: TGTGCTCTTGGGGAGCCTACGGTGGGGGATGACACCGATAAACTCATCTTT.

Details on this clone: The TCRdb record carries a much larger clone's protein, which differs from this DNA's translation at residue 4; a read error is the likely cause, and the protein listed here is the DNA translation. The chain employs TRDV2 and TRDJ1; TRDD3 is a possible D gene (5 bases). Per germline, CDR1 GEAIGNYY and CDR2 EKD. The V and J ends lost 5 bases and 0 bases respectively, with 15 bases between them. CDR3 size: 15 residues. CDR3 DNA: TGTGCCTGTGTCCAGTGGGGCCTTTACACCGATAAACTCATCTTT. The encoded protein is CACVQWGLYTDKLIF.

With respect to this clone: The protein given by TCRdb reflects a much larger clone and differs at residue 7 from this DNA's translation, likely from a read error; the protein shown is the DNA's translation. This sequence joins TRDV2 and TRDJ1; 8 nucleotides agree with TRDD3. TCRdb does not report a J gene; here it was assigned by matching the DNA to germline references. Germline-derived CDR1 and CDR2 are GEAIGNYY and EKD. This CDR3 has 16 amino acids. The V gene end was trimmed by 0 bases and the J gene end by 1 base; junction bases not matched to a gene: 6. CDR3 residues: CACDTGRGDSTDKLIF. The DNA of the CDR3 is TGTGCCTGTGACACCGGACGGGGGGATAGCACCGATAAACTCATCTTT.

About this clone itself: The TCRdb protein comes from a much larger clone and disagrees with this DNA's translation at residue 6, likely due to a read error; the protein given here is derived from the DNA. The CDR3 region has the DNA TGTGCCTGTGATGAAGCACGGACCGATAAACTCATCTTT. This encodes CACDEARTDKLIF. The chain carries TRDV2 and TRDJ1; D gene unclear. In the absence of a J gene in TCRdb, the DNA was matched to germline to assign it here. With 4 bases removed from V and 2 bases from J, the gap between germline ends came to 10 bases. CDR1 and CDR2 from the germline V gene are GEAIGNYY and EKD. The CDR3 runs 13 residues.

This clone was picked up a small number of times. A far larger clone is off by one base, so a read error is likely. The sample holds other DNA sequences that translate to the same CDR3. The chain is built from TRDV2 and TRDJ1, with 7 bases matching TRDD3. Germline V gene lookup returns CDR1 GEAIGNYY and CDR2 EKD. This CDR3 is built from 15 residues. V was clipped by 3 bases and J by 1 base; unmatched bases: 7. Here the CDR3 reads CACDLLGVLTDKLIF. DNA for the CDR3: TGTGCCTGTGACCTCCTGGGGGTTCTCACCGATAAACTCATCTTT.

Concerning this clone: A read error is likely here: a far larger clone is one base away. Other DNA sequences from this sample encode an identical CDR3 as well. This chain uses TRDV3 with TRDJ1; D unresolved. The CDR3 consists of 15 residues. Germline V gives CDR1 TVYSNPD, CDR2 GDNSRS (reference sequence). The DNA for the CDR3 is TGCGCCTTTAAAGGTCCCCCATTCGAAGTAGGAAAACTCATCTTT. It is translated as CAFKGPPFEVGKLIF.